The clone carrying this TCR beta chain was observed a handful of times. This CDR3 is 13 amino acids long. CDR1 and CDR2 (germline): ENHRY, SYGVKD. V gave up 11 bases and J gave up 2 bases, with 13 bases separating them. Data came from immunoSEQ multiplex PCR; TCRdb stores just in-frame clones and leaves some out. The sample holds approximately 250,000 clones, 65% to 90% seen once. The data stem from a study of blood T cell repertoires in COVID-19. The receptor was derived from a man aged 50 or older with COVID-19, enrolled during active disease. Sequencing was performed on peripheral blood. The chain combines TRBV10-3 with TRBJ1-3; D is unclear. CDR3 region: CASEDGTGNTIYF. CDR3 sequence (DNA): TGTGCCTCCGAGGACGGGACTGGAAACACCATATATTTT.